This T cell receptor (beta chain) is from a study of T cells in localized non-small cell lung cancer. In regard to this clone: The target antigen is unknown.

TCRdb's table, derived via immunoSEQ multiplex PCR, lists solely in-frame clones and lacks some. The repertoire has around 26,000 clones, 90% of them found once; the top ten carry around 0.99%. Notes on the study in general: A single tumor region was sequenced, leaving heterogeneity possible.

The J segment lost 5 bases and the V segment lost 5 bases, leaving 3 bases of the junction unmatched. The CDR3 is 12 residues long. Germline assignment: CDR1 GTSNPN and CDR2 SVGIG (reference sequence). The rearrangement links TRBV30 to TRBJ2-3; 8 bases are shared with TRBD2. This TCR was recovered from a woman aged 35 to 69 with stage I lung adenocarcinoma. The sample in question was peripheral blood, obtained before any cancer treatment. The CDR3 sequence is CAWVSGRDTQYF. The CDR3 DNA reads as TGTGCCTGGGTAAGCGGGAGAGATACGCAGTATTTT.